This T cell receptor beta chain was recorded in a study of cytomegalovirus exposure and HLA in healthy donors. Only in-frame clones appear in the TCRdb table, and some are missing; sequencing was by immunoSEQ multiplex PCR. The sample consists of about 160,000 clones, 85% to 90% of them appearing once. This CDR3 is 13 amino acids long. The trim removed 4 bases at V and 8 bases at J, leaving 8 bases unmatched. Per germline, CDR1 SQVTM and CDR2 ANQGSEA. This rearrangement joins TRBV29-1 to TRBJ2-1; 7 positions agree with TRBD2. The TCR originated in a woman aged 25-40 years in good health and CMV-seronegative. Sequenced input: PBMCs. CDR3 sequence reads: CSVVLGGSDEQFF. DNA of the CDR3: TGCAGCGTTGTTTTGGGAGGGTCGGATGAGCAGTTCTTC.